The clone carrying this TCR beta chain is a singleton in its sample. Patients of the Seattle cohort, enrolled during active infection, were followed longitudinally. The data originate from a study of blood T cell repertoires in COVID-19. V lost 2 bases to trimming and J lost 3 bases, with 9 bases between them. Germline V CDR1 and CDR2: SGDLS, YYNGEE. This CDR3 is built from 13 residues. Authors' data handling: Nucleated cell number was recorded as an estimate derived from reference gene primer amplification. TCRdb keeps only in-frame clones here, not all; method: immunoSEQ multiplex PCR. Clone size and V and J calls were adopted from that table, with D and trimming inferred from the DNA. The sample has 300,000 to 350,000 clones; approximately 88% are singletons.

The genes are TRBV9 and TRBJ2-7, with a possible D match to TRBD2 (5 bases). The material sequenced was peripheral blood. The sequence was obtained from a woman between 25 and 40 years old with COVID-19, enrolled during active disease. This chain's CDR3 is CASSVSVGYEQYF. The CDR3 DNA sequence: TGTGCCAGCAGCGTTAGCGTCGGCTACGAGCAGTACTTC.